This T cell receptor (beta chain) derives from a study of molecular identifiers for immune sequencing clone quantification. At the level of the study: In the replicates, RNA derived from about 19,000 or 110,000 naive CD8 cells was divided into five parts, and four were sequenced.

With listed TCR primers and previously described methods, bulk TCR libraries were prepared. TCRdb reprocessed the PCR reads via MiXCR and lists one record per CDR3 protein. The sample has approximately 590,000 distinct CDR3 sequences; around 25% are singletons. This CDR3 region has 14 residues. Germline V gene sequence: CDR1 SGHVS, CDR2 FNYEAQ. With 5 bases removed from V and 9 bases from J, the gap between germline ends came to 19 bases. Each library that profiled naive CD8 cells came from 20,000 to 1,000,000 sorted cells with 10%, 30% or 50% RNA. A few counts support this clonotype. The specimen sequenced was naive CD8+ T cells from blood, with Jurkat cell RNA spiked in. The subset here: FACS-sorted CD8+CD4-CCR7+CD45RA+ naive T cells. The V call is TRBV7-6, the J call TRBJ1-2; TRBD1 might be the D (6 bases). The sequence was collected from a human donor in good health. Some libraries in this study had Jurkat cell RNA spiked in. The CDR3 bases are TGTGCCAGCAGCCCCGATGTTGGGGACATCAGCTACACCTTC. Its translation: CASSPDVGDISYTF. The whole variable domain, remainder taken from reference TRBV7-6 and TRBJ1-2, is GAGVSQSPRYKVTKRGQDVALRCDPISGHVSLYWYRQALGQGPEFLTYFNYEAQQDKSGLPNDRFSAERPEGSISTLTIQRTEQRDSAMYRCASSPDVGDISYTFGSGTRLTVV.